This TCR beta chain was sequenced during a study of regulatory T cells in long-lasting Graves disease (dated by TCRdb to about 2021). Looking at the study overall: Patients with newly diagnosed Graves' disease had been on antithyroid drugs for under 3 months. Patients with persistent Graves' disease were compared with patients with newly diagnosed Graves' disease using TCR sequencing and RNA sequencing of peripheral blood. The study was conducted in China and was registered as a clinical trial. TCR sequencing covered around 13 persistent and some 20 newly diagnosed Graves' disease patients, approximately 33 samples in total.

General study outcomes and caveats: Compared with newly diagnosed patients, patients with persistent Graves' disease had lower TCR Shannon entropy and fewer highly expanded clones, which suggests clonal expansion. More public clonotypes were shared among persistent patients (about 2,800) than among newly diagnosed patients (roughly 1,000). Sequencing and analysis were limited to the TCR beta chain. The authors acknowledged the small sample size as a limitation that may reduce accuracy. The study examined only peripheral blood because the primary lesion, thyroid tissue, could not be accessed. Persistent disease showed preferential use of TRBV28, TRBJ1-2 and TRBJ2-5, whereas newly diagnosed disease favored TRBV20-1 and TRBJ2-1.

This clonotype was seen at least ten times. Its antigen remains unidentified. No quality values exist for individual bases; no much larger clone is one base distant. There are 15 amino acids in the CDR3, from cysteine to phenylalanine inclusive. The retained sequence is limited to the CDR3, 45 bases, with the frame set at the first base. V loses 7 bases of germline sequence and J loses 5 bases, and the interval between the two ends is 18 bases. Taken from the germline V gene, the CDR1 and CDR2 loops are SGHTA and FQGNSA. The library came from multiplex PCR. The data were produced on an Illumina HiSeq 4000. To build TCR beta libraries, CDR3 regions were amplified by Arm-PCR using iRepertoire HTBI primers. Before sequencing, the PCR products went through gel purification. In the paper's pipeline: Gene usage analysis of CDR3 amino acid clonotypes relied on the 55 to 80 TRBV and about 15 TRBJ segments identified across samples. COPE and FqMerger were used to merge filtered high-quality paired reads into contigs. BLAST was used to align contigs to IMGT TRBV, TRBD and TRBJ reference genes, with CDR3 defined following IMGT. Highly expanded clones were defined as clonotypes with a frequency above 0.1%. Shannon entropy served as the measure of repertoire diversity, while the Gini coefficient captured V-J evenness. A clonotype found in more than one individual was treated as public. TCRdb reprocessing: public reads trimmed at Q25 with fastp, clones called with MiXCR, in-frame beta chains kept. Each entry merges the rows of one CDR3 protein and shows their most common DNA and genes. TCRdb, rather than the study authors, made the V and J calls. This sample gives a few hundred thousand distinct CDR3 sequences in total; about a sixth of them show up just once. The ten largest account for 23% of the sample.

According to the study, the label for this sample's time point signals: newly diagnosed GD, antithyroid drugs for less than 3 months. For both TCR sequencing and RNA sequencing, RNA was extracted from PBMCs in TRIzol. The diagnosis of Graves' disease followed American Thyroid Association guidelines. The patients came from an endocrinology department in Xi'an, China. Each patient gave 9 to 10 milliliters of peripheral blood, collected in an EDTA anticoagulant tube. Ficoll Paque Plus density gradient separation was used to isolate PBMCs, and no additional T cell sorting was done. An Agilent 2100 Bioanalyzer and agarose gel were used to assess RNA quality, and a NanoDrop 2000 was used to measure RNA concentration. The same data also contributed to another study, on T cells in Graves' hyperthyroidism and ophthalmopathy. As described in the second report: Graves' hyperthyroidism was defined as stable when no progression to ophthalmopathy occurred over 18 months of follow-up. Hyperthyroidism patients were aged 18 to 65 years and newly diagnosed, with disease duration of less than 2 months. Patients with uncontrolled infections, other autoimmune diseases, pregnancy or lactation were excluded. Clinical symptoms, serum thyroxine and TRAb, thyroid ultrasound, and orbital computed tomography formed the basis for the diagnoses. The TCR CDR3 was subjected to a first round of RT-PCR using the HTBI primer set and the Qiagen OneStep RT-PCR kit. Most expanded thyroid clonotypes (frequency above 0.001) were also found in blood, which suggests that blood repertoires may mirror thyroid immune responses. In cross-validation, a model built on a 13 V-J signature told ophthalmopathy apart from stable hyperthyroidism with under 90% sensitivity and 81% to 82% specificity, and in testing the same model reached 80%/75%. In validation, the model predicted progression to ophthalmopathy with 55% to 71% sensitivity and approximately 78% specificity, a median of 6.5 months before onset. A discovery cohort of roughly 100 patients, roughly 45 with Graves' ophthalmopathy and 57 with stable Graves' hyperthyroidism, was used to find distinguishing TCR V-J signatures. Prospective prediction of ophthalmopathy was tested in an independent validation cohort of 18 to 20 hyperthyroidism patients and 15 to 17 patients who later progressed to ophthalmopathy. For training and testing, the 100 or so patients in the discovery cohort were randomly divided in a 7:3 ratio. In addition, the study compared T-cell repertoires in thyroid tissue and in blood from a handful of Graves' hyperthyroidism patients. After sampling, hyperthyroidism patients received methimazole starting at 30 mg daily, and ophthalmopathy patients received high-dose intravenous methylprednisolone. Libraries were constructed in a second round of multiplex PCR, after which size selection and purification were carried out. Sequencing of the libraries was done on an Illumina HiSeq2000 using paired-end 100 bp reads. SOAPnuke was used to process the raw data, throwing out any read that contained adapters or uncalled bases, had a mean Phred below 15, or lacked an exact constant-primer or identifier match. COPE v1.2.5 was used to merge high-quality paired reads, and clonotypes were defined as unique nucleotide sequences. MiTCR v1.1 was used to align the clonotypes against IMGT TRBV, TRBD and TRBJ reference segments. The analysis included only V-J combinations with a frequency above 0.0001, which together covered 98% to 99.2% of the repertoires. The TCS score was defined as the ratio of F50 (clonal expansion) to E x V (chaos), calculated using BLOSUM62-based TCRdist between CDR3 peptides within each V-J. Welch's t-statistics and random forest reduced fewer than 600 V-J features to around 14, which were used in a naive Bayes classifier (R e1071). No statistical method was used to fix the sample size in advance, and group allocation was not hidden from the investigators. According to the paper, TCR Vbeta CDR3 sequencing was carried out on some 130 peripheral blood samples, which came from fewer than 50 ophthalmopathy, 75 or so hyperthyroidism and roughly 17 progressor patients.

The sequence derives from a woman in her late teens or twenties with Graves disease. Donor details come from another sample of the same person, matched by shared clones. The chain is assembled from TRBV7-2 and TRBJ2-1, with the D assignment possibly TRBD1 or TRBD2, given 5 matching bases for each. Sequencing used peripheral blood mononuclear cells (PBMCs), obtained at new diagnosis, from a patient treated with antithyroid drugs. The sequenced DNA is TGTGCCAGCAATCCAGTGGGGGAATTTAACAATGAGCAGTTCTTC. It specifies CASNPVGEFNNEQFF.